This TCR beta chain is from a study of blood T cell repertoires in COVID-19. Turning to the study itself: Acute-phase and convalescent COVID-19 samples originated in the United States, Italy and Spain. Sources were T cells, B-cell-depleted T cells, or PBMCs; the material itself was cDNA or gDNA.

After removal of 11 bases from V and 4 bases from J, the junction contained 8 bases not matched to a gene. CDR3 size: 13 residues. Original analysis: Nucleated cell number was recorded as an estimate derived from reference gene primer amplification. Assay used: immunoSEQ multiplex PCR; TCRdb lists only in-frame clones, some missing. The V and J calls and clone size come from that table; D and trimming were worked out from the DNA. The data hold approximately 140,000 clones, with 85% observed a single time. The sample was peripheral blood. This chain joins TRBV12-3 or TRBV12-4 and TRBJ2-3; 8 bases map to TRBD2. The source is a woman aged 35 to 49 with active or convalescent COVID-19. CDR3 DNA sequence: TGTGCCGCCTCGGGGGGGTTCGCAGATACGCAGTATTTT. Protein product: CAASGGFADTQYF.